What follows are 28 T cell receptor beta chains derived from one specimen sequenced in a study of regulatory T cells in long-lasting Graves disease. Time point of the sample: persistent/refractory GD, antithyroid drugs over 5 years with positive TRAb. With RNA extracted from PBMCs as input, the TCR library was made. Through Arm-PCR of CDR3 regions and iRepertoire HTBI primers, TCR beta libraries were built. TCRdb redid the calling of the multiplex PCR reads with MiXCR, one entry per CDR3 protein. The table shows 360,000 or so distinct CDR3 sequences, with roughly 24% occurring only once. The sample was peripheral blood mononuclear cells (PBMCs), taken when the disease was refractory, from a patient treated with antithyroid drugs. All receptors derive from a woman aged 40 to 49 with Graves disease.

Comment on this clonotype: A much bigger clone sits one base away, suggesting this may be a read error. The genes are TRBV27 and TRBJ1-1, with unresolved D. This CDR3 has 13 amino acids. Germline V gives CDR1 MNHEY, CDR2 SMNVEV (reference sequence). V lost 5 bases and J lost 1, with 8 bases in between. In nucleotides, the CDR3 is TGTGCCAGCAGTGCTACAGCGAACACTGAAGCTTTCTTT. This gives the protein CASSATANTEAFF.

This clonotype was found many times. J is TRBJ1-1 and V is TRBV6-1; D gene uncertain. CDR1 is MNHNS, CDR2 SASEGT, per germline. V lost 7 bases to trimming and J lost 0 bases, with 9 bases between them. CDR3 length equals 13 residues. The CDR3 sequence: CASTNNLNTEAFF. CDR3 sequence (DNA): TGTGCCAGCACCAACAATCTGAACACTGAAGCTTTCTTT.

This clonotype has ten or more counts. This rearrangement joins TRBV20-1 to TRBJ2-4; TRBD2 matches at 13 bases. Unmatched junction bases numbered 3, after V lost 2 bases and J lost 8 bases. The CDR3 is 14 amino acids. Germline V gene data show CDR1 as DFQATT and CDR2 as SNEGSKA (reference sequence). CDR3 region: CSARKGLAGDIQYF. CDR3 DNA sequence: TGCAGTGCTAGAAAAGGACTAGCGGGAGACATTCAGTACTTC.

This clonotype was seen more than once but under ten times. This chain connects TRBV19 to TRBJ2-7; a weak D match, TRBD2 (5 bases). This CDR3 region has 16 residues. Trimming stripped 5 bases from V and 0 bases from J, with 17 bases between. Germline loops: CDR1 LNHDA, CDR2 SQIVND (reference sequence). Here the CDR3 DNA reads TGTGCCAGTAGTCCCTCCGGGAAGGGAAGCTCCTACGAGCAGTACTTC. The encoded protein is CASSPSGKGSSYEQYF.

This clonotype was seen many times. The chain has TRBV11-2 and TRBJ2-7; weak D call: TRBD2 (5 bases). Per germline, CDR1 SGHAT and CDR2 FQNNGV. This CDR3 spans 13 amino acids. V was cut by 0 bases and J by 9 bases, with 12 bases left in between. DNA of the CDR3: TGTGCCAGCAGCTTAGATAAAGGAGGCGGGCAGTACTTC. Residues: CASSLDKGGGQYF.

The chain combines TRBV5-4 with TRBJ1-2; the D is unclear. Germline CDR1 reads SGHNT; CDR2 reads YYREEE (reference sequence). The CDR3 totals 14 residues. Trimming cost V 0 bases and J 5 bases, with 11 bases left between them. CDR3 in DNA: TGTGCCAGCAGCTTGGTTCGGAATCCTTATGGCTACACCTTC. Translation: CASSLVRNPYGYTF.

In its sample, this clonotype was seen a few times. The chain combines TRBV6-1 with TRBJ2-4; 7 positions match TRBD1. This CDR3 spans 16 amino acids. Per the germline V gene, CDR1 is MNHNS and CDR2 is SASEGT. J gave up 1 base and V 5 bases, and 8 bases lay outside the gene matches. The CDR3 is CASSRQGVIAKNIQYF. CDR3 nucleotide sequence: TGTGCCAGCAGTCGACAGGGAGTTATCGCCAAAAACATTCAGTACTTC.

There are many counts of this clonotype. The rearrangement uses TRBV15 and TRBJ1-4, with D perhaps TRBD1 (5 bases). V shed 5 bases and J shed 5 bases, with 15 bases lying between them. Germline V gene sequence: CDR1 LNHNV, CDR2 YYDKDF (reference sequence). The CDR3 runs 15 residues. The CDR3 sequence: CATSSRQLWNEKLFF. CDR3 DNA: TGTGCCACCAGCTCAAGACAGCTGTGGAATGAAAAACTGTTTTTT.

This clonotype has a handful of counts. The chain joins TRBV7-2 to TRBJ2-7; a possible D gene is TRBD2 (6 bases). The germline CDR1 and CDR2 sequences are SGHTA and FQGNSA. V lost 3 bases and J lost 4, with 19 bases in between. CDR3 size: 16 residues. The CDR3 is CASSLPDFWGTYEQYF. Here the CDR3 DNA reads TGTGCCAGCAGCTTGCCCGATTTTTGGGGGACTTACGAGCAGTACTTC.

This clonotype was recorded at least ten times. The chain's CDR3 is CASRVYRDTEAFF. The CDR3 coding sequence is TGTGCCAGCAGGGTATACAGGGACACTGAAGCTTTCTTT. The chain joins TRBV6-1 to TRBJ1-1; a possible D gene is TRBD1 (6 bases). V was cut by 6 bases and J by 3 bases, with 11 bases left in between. The CDR3 length is 13 residues. Germline CDR1 and CDR2: MNHNS and SASEGT.

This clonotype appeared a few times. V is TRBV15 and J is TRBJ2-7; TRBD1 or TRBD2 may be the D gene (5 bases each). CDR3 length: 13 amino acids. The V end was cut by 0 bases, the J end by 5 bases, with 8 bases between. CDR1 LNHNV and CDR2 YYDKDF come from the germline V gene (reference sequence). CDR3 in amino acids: CATSRDRDDEQYF. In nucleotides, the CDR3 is TGTGCCACCAGCAGAGATCGGGACGACGAGCAGTACTTC. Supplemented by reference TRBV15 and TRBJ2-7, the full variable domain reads DAMVIQNPRYQVTQFGKPVTLSCSQTLNHNVMYWYQQKSSQAPKLLFHYYDKDFNNEADTPDNFQSRRPNTSFCFLDIRSPGLGDTAMYLCATSRDRDDEQYFGPGTRLTVT.

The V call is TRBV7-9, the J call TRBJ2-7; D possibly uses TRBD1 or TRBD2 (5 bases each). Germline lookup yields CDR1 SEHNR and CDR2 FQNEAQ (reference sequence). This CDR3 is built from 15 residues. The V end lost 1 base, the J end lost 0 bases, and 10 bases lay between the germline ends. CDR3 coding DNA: TGTGCCAGCAGCTTAGGTTGGGGGAACTCCTACGAGCAGTACTTC. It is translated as CASSLGWGNSYEQYF.

The CDR3 protein is CASSLTAGSSYNEQFF. CDR3 nucleotides: TGTGCCAGCAGCCTGACGGCGGGAAGCTCCTACAATGAGCAGTTCTTC. The genes are TRBV7-2 and TRBJ2-1; TRBD2 is a possible D gene (6 bases). The V end lost 5 bases, the J end lost 0 bases, and 14 bases lay between the germline ends. Germline loops: CDR1 SGHTA, CDR2 FQGNSA. The CDR3 is 16 amino acids.

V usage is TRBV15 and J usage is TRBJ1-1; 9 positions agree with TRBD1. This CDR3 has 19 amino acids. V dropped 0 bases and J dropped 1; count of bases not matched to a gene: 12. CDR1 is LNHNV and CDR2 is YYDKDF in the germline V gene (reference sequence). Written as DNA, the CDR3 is TGTGCCACCAGCAGAGATCTTTACAGGGGGCGCGCCGAGAACACTGAAGCTTTCTTT. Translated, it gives CATSRDLYRGRAENTEAFF.

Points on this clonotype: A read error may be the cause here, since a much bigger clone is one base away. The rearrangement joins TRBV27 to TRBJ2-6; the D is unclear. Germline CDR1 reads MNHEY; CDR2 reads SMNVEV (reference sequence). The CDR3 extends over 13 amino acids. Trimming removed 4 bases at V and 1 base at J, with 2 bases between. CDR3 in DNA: TGTGCCAGCAGTTGGTCTGGGGCCAACGTCCTGACTTTC. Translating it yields CASSWSGANVLTF.

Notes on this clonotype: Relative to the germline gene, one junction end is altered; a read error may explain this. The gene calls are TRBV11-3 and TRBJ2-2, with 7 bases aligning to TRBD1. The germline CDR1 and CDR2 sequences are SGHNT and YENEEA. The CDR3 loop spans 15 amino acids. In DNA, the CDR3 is TGTGCCAGCAGCCCATTCAGGGGGAACGCCGGGGAGCTGTTTTTT. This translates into CASSPFRGNAGELFF.

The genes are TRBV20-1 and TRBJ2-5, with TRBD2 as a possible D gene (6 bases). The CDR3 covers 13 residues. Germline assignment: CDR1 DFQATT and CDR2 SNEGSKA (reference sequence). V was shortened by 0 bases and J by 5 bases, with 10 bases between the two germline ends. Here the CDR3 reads CSAREGGGETQYF. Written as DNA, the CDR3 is TGCAGTGCTAGAGAGGGAGGCGGGGAGACCCAGTACTTC.

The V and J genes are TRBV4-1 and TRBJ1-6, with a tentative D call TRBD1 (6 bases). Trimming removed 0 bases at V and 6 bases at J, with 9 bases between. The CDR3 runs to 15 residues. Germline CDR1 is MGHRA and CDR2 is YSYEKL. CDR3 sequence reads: CASSQEPGVNSPLHF. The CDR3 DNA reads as TGCGCCAGCAGCCAAGAGCCAGGGGTTAATTCACCCCTCCACTTT.

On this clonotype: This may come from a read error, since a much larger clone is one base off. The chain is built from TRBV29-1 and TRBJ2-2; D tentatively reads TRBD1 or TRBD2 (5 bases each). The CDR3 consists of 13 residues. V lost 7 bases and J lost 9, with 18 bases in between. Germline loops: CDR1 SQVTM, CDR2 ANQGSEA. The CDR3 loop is CSAVVGTYRELFF. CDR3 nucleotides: TGCAGCGCTGTGGTGGGGACGTACCGGGAGCTGTTTTTT.

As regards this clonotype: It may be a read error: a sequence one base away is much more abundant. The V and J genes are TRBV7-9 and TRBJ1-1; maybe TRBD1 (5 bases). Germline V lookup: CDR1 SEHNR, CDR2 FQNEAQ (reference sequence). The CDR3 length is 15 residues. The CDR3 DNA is TGTGCCAGCAGCTTAATGTGGCAGGGTGACACTGAAGCTTCCTTT. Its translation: CASSLMWQGDTEASF.

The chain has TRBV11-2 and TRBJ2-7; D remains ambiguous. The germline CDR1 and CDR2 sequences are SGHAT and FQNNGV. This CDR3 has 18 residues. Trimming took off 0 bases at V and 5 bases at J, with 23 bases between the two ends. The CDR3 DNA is TGTGCCAGCAGCTTAGACTACCGACTTTCTTCTAAAAGTGACGAGCAGTACTTC. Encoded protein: CASSLDYRLSSKSDEQYF.

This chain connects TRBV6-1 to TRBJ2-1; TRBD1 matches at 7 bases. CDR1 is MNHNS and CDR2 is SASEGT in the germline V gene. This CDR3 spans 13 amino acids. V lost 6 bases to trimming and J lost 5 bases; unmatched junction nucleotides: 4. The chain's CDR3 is CASRDRVDNEQFF. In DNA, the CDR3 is TGTGCCAGCAGAGACAGGGTGGACAATGAGCAGTTCTTC.

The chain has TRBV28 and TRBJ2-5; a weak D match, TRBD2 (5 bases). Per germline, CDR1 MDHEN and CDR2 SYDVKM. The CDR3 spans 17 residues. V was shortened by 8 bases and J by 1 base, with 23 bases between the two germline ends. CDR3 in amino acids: CASSPFPGELAQETQYF. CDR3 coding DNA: TGTGCCAGCTCACCTTTTCCCGGGGAGTTGGCCCAAGAGACCCAGTACTTC.

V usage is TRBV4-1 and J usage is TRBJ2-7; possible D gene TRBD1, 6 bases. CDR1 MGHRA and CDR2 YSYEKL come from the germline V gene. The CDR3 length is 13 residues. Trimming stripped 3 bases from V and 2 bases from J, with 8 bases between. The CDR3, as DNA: TGCGCCAGCAGCCAGTACAGGGCCTACGAGCAGTACTTC. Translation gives CASSQYRAYEQYF.

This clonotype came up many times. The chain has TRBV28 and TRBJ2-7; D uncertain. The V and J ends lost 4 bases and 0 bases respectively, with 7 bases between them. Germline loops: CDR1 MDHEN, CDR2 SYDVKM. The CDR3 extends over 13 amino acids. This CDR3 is CASSYGRSYEQYF. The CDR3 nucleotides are TGTGCCAGCAGTTACGGCCGCTCCTACGAGCAGTACTTC.

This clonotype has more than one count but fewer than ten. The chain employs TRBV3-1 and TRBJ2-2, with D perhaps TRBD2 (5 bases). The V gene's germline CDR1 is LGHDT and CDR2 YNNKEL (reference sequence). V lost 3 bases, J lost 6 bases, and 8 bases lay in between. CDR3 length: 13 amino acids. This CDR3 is CASSQRGSGELFF. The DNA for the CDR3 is TGTGCCAGCAGCCAGCGAGGGTCCGGGGAGCTGTTTTTT.

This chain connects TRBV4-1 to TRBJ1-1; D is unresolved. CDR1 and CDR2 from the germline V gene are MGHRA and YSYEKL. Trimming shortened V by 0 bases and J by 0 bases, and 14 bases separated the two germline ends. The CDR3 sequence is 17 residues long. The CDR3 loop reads CASSQEVLSWLNTEAFF. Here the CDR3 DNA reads TGCGCCAGCAGCCAAGAGGTCCTTTCCTGGCTGAACACTGAAGCTTTCTTT.

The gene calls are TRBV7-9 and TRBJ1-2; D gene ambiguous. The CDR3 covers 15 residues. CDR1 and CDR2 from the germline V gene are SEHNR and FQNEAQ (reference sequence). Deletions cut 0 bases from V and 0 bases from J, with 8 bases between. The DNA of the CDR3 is TGTGCCAGCAGCTTAGCTCGCGGGTCTAACTATGGCTACACCTTC. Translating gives CASSLARGSNYGYTF. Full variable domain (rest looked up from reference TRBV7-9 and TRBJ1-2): DTGVSQNPRHKITKRGQNVTFRCDPISEHNRLYWYRQTLGQGPEFLTYFQNEAQLEKSRLLSDRFSAERPKGSFSTLEIQRTEQGDSAMYLCASSLARGSNYGYTFGSGTRLTVV.